This entry is about one T cell receptor (beta chain). What it recognizes is unknown. In this cohort, patients with other autoimmune diseases, uncontrolled infections, pregnancy or lactation were excluded. The authors diagnosed from clinical symptoms, serum thyroxine, TRAb, thyroid ultrasound and orbital computed tomography. This entry is derived from a study of Graves' ophthalmopathy and Graves' hyperthyroidism. Study-level results: It was with around 71% sensitivity and around 75% specificity that the model predicted ophthalmopathy progression.

The authors amplified TCR beta CDR3 regions from RNA transcripts. RT-PCR with HTBI primers came first, then second-round multiplex PCR. One entry per CDR3 protein, called by TCRdb with MiXCR from the multiplex PCR reads. Counted here are some 1.1 million distinct CDR3 sequences, about 40% occurring once; the ten biggest clones make up over 8.5%. The CDR3 totals 14 residues. Germline loops: CDR1 SGHVS, CDR2 FQNEAQ. V was pared by 5 bases and J by 11 bases, with 7 bases of the junction left unmatched. Input material: peripheral blood or thyroid tissue (not recorded which). The rearrangement uses TRBV7-8 and TRBJ1-6; the match to TRBD1 covers 9 bases. The receptor comes from an adult man with Graves' hyperthyroidism. The CDR3 spells CASSQGQGATPLHF. CDR3 coding DNA: TGTGCCAGCAGCCAGGGACAGGGAGCGACACCCCTCCACTTT. Full variable domain (remainder filled in from reference TRBV7-8 and TRBJ1-6): GAGVSQSPRYKVAKRGQDVALRCDPISGHVSLFWYQQALGQGPEFLTYFQNEAQLDKSGLPSDRFFAERPEGSVSTLKIQRTQQEDSAVYLCASSQGQGATPLHFGNGTRLTVT.